This T cell receptor beta chain was found in a study of shared clonotypes between healthy human individuals. Study results and caveats: Non-shared clonotypes had lower generation probabilities than those shared by all four donors.

Note on this clone: Its antigen remains unknown.

The repertoire was sequenced with immunoSEQ multiplex PCR; TCRdb's copy has only in-frame clones and lacks some. The sample has 1 million to 1.2 million clones, 70% to 85% seen once; the top ten hold roughly 0.83%. Germline V gene sequence: CDR1 SGHTA, CDR2 FQGNSA. Trimming took off 5 bases at V and 12 bases at J, with 14 bases between the two ends. The CDR3 loop spans 12 amino acids. This TCR came from a man aged 18 to 30 in good health. Some clones in this sample may be carry-over from other donors' samples. Sequences were obtained from memory CD4+ T cells from PBMCs. The subset is: CD45RA-negative fraction. V and J are TRBV7-2 and TRBJ2-1, with D hard to call. CDR3: CASSLMDVGQFF. The CDR3 DNA is TGTGCCAGCAGCCTCATGGACGTCGGGCAGTTCTTC.